This TCR beta chain originates from a study of T cell responses to AZD1222 COVID-19 vaccine. In the case of this clone: Its specificity is unknown.

Pooled samples include second doses given at about 4 or 12 weeks. The method was immunoSEQ multiplex PCR; TCRdb's version includes in-frame clones alone and lacks a portion of them. The repertoire has 90,000 to 130,000 clones, approximately 92% of them found once; the top ten carry more than 2%. Study-wide points: Vaccination with two AZD1222 doses was followed by a rise in Spike-specific TCR breadth and depth. Females made up more of the donors, who were largely white British, and clonal diversity may have come out too low.

The sample here was peripheral blood, taken 28 days after the second AZD1222 dose. The sequence derives from an adult who received the AZD1222 COVID-19 vaccine.

The CDR3 DNA follows: TGTGCCAGCAGCTTAGGCAGGGTTACCGGGGAGCTGTTTTTT. Amino acid sequence: CASSLGRVTGELFF. V usage is TRBV7-8 and J usage is TRBJ2-2, with a tentative D call TRBD1 (5 bases). Germline CDR1 and CDR2: SGHVS and FQNEAQ. This CDR3 region has 14 residues. Trimming left V 1 base short and J 5 bases short, with 8 bases between.